A selection of T cell receptor beta chains follows, all from one sample in a study of blood T cells in healthy people across ages. TCRdb ran MiXCR on the 5' RACE reads and lists one entry per CDR3 protein. The data contain 1,100,000 or so distinct CDR3 sequences, 40% to 50% of them singletons. Sequencing was carried out using blood. These receptors came from a woman in her sixties in good health. Both conserved end residues are part of each CDR3. The D gene is left open where the match is weak.

>NA|TRBJ2-5|TRBV20-1
CSARRSAVQETQYF
>NA|TRBJ1-1|TRBV5-1
CASSLNRREAFF
>TRBD2|TRBJ2-7|TRBV3-1
CASSQQGAGVDEQYF
>NA|TRBJ2-5|TRBV6-2/TRBV6-3
CASSGGSAGYF
>NA|NA|TRBV27
CASSPLVPTYEQYF
>NA|TRBJ2-1|TRBV25-1
CASSEIGKQFF
>TRBD2|TRBJ2-1|TRBV5-1
CASSLRISGIGNEQFF
>TRBD1|TRBJ2-3|TRBV11-2
CASSLEDGQVHTQYF
>TRBD1|TRBJ2-3|TRBV10-3
CAIQTGGVDTQYF
>TRBD2|TRBJ2-3|TRBV20-1
CSARGVGGWTDTQYF
>NA|TRBJ2-1|TRBV20-1
CSATSQEHYNEQFF
>NA|TRBJ2-7|TRBV5-1
CASRGQGGYEQYF
>NA|TRBJ2-7|TRBV6-5
CASSYSNGDEQYF
>NA|TRBJ2-3|TRBV7-3
CASSFDGVRDTQYF
>TRBD1|TRBJ1-2|TRBV23-1
CASSQSGRGYGYTF
>NA|TRBJ2-7|TRBV27
CASSLYTYSYEQYF
>NA|TRBJ1-5|TRBV20-1
CSAREGGSQPQHF
>TRBD2|TRBJ2-5|TRBV11-2
CASSRGTSLETQYF
>TRBD1|TRBJ1-2|TRBV6-1
CASSEKDRGYILYGYTF
>TRBD2|TRBJ2-4|TRBV5-1
CASSWYKLSGSQGEQYF
>NA|TRBJ1-2|TRBV6-6
CASSYGTYGYTF
>NA|TRBJ2-5|TRBV12-3/TRBV12-4
CASSLRGDQETQYF
>TRBD2|TRBJ2-3|TRBV3-1
CASRGLADAVTDTQYF
>TRBD2|TRBJ2-1|TRBV7-3
CASSLGTSRYNEQFF
>NA|TRBJ2-7|TRBV4-1
CASSVAVHSSYEQYF
>TRBD1|TRBJ1-2|TRBV6-5
CASRITTGAGYTF
>TRBD2|TRBJ2-6|TRBV4-2
CASKVAGPGANVLTF
>NA|TRBJ2-3|TRBV12-3/TRBV12-4
CASSFDARTDTQYF
>NA|TRBJ1-4|TRBV10-3
CASAGSTNEKLFF
>NA|TRBJ2-1|TRBV14
CASSQDWYNEQFF
>NA|TRBJ2-4|TRBV9
CASSVGDGSNIQYF
>TRBD2|TRBJ2-1|TRBV9
CASSESQGGFTYNEQFF
>TRBD1|TRBJ2-7|TRBV6-5
CASSSQGARYEQYF
>NA|TRBJ2-1|TRBV11-2
CASSPTVPSSYNEQFF
>TRBD2|TRBJ2-3|TRBV6-5
CASSSRTSGRARDTQYF
>TRBD1|TRBJ2-5|TRBV2
CASSAERQGTETQYF
>NA|TRBJ2-3|TRBV6-1
CASSSYRELTDTQYF
>NA|TRBJ2-1|TRBV29-1
CSVGGEQFF
>TRBD2|TRBJ2-7|TRBV10-1
CASRESSGSYEQYF
>TRBD1|TRBJ1-4|TRBV13
CASSSTGTGNEKLFF
>NA|TRBJ2-4|TRBV5-8
CASSVNRGWAKNIQYF
>TRBD2|TRBJ2-3|TRBV20-1
CSASPWRGGTDTQYF
>TRBD2|TRBJ2-7|TRBV20-1
CSARDDASGRYEQYF
>NA|TRBJ2-1|TRBV12-3/TRBV12-4
CASNNPRAPYNEQFF
>NA|TRBJ1-1|TRBV20-1
CSARDLGMVINTEAFF
>TRBD2|TRBJ2-1|TRBV4-1
CASSQEAGGLAGYNEQFF
>NA|TRBJ1-2|TRBV6-6
CASRTADNYGYTF
>TRBD2|TRBJ2-3|TRBV20-1
CRVDRGTSVGTGTDTQYF
>TRBD1|TRBJ1-2|TRBV6-6
CATLRGGDRATSYGYTF
>TRBD1|TRBJ2-7|TRBV20-1
CSAMTGGSYEQYF
>TRBD1|TRBJ2-5|TRBV10-2
CASRGQGRGNEQYF
>NA|TRBJ2-7|TRBV12-3/TRBV12-4
CASSDTGPSYGQYF
>TRBD1|TRBJ2-5|TRBV27
CASRPLQGALGTQYF